The clone carrying this TCR beta chain was seen only a few times. The antigen is not known. These data originate in a study of CD8 T cells in ankylosing spondylitis. Study-level findings and limits: Blood from ankylosing spondylitis patients appeared to carry a characteristic roughly eight-variant TCR beta motif.

Per germline, CDR1 LGHDT and CDR2 YNNKEL (reference sequence). The CDR3 loop spans 12 amino acids. Trimming shortened V by 1 base and J by 15 bases, and 13 bases separated the two germline ends. TCRdb reprocessed the 5' RACE reads with MiXCR, giving one entry per CDR3 protein. The table has under 950,000 distinct CDR3 sequences, 15% to 20% seen once. The sequencing input was blood, either unsorted or a sorted T cell fraction (not recorded which). The receptor comes from a male donor with ankylosing spondylitis. The chain recombines TRBV3-1 with TRBJ2-1; perhaps TRBD2 as D (5 bases). The CDR3 loop is CASSQVRSSPFF. CDR3 nucleotides: TGTGCCAGCAGCCAAGTACGGTCTAGCCCGTTCTTC.